Listed below are T cell receptor beta chains from one sample, sequenced in a study of blood T cell repertoires in COVID-19. The repertoire was sequenced with immunoSEQ multiplex PCR; TCRdb's copy has only in-frame clones and lacks some. The table has some 76,000 clones, 85% to 90% seen once. The source material was peripheral blood. The source is an elderly man in a cohort sampled during active COVID-19. The CDR3 runs from the conserved cysteine through the conserved F or W. A D gene is named only where the DNA matches it firmly. Clone size is not always given. Where it is, it says once, few, many or a class for expanded clones.

d_call	v_call	clone_size	j_call	cdr3_nt	cdr3_aa
TRBD2	TRBV28	once	TRBJ2-3	TGTGCCAGCGGGGAAGCGGGGATTTTGTATACGCAGTATTTT	CASGEAGILYTQYF
.	TRBV5-1	.	TRBJ1-3	TGCGCCAGCAGCACTGGAGGCTCTGGAAACACCATATATTTT	CASSTGGSGNTIYF
.	TRBV19	.	TRBJ2-2	TGTGCCAGTAGTATCCAGGGGTACACCGGGGAGCTGTTTTTT	CASSIQGYTGELFF
.	TRBV5-1	.	TRBJ1-1	TGCGCCAGCAGCTTGCAGGTCTCCAACACTGAAGCTTTCTTT	CASSLQVSNTEAFF
.	TRBV6-6	.	TRBJ1-4	TGTGCCAGCAGTTACAAAGACAGAGGAGATGAAAAACTGTTTTTT	CASSYKDRGDEKLFF
.	TRBV5-4	.	TRBJ1-6	TGTGCCAGCAGCTTGGGACAGGTCAATAATTCACCCCTCCACTTT	CASSLGQVNNSPLHF
.	TRBV27	.	TRBJ2-5	TGTGCCAGCAGCCAAACAACTAGCCTCGAGACCCAGTACTTC	CASSQTTSLETQYF
.	TRBV4-1	.	TRBJ1-1	TGCGCCAGCAGCCAAGATACAAACACTGAAGCTTTCTTT	CASSQDTNTEAFF
.	TRBV10-3	.	TRBJ2-2	TGTGCCATCAGGTCGACAGGCCCCCGGGGGGAGCTGTTTTTT	CAIRSTGPRGELFF
TRBD1	TRBV24-1	.	TRBJ1-1	TGTGCCACCAGTGACCCCGACAGGGGAGGTGAAGCTTTCTTT	CATSDPDRGGEAFF
TRBD1	TRBV6-6	.	TRBJ1-2	TGTGCCAGCAGTTTACAGGGGAACTATGGCTACACCTTC	CASSLQGNYGYTF
.	TRBV19	.	TRBJ2-2	TGTGCCAGTAGACAGGGAAACACCGGGGAGCTGTTTTTT	CASRQGNTGELFF
.	TRBV5-1	.	TRBJ2-5	TGCGCCAGCAGTCGTCAACCCCAGGGGGGCCAAGAGACCCAGTACTTC	CASSRQPQGGQETQYF
.	TRBV18	.	TRBJ2-7	TGTGCCAGCTCACCCAACTCCTACGAGCAGTACTTC	CASSPNSYEQYF
.	TRBV19	.	TRBJ2-7	TGTGCCAGTAGTACTATGCAGGGAAGCGAGCAGTACTTC	CASSTMQGSEQYF
.	TRBV28	.	TRBJ2-1	TGTGCCAGCAGGCTACCCGGGTTGGCTGGTGAGCAGTTCTTC	CASRLPGLAGEQFF
.	TRBV5-4	.	TRBJ2-7	TGTGCCAGCAGCCGGCTAGGAGAGCAGTACTTC	CASSRLGEQYF
.	TRBV21-1	.	TRBJ1-1	TGTGCCAGCAGCAACCCGGAGGTCGGAGGGTCGGAGGACACTGAAGCTTTCTTT	CASSNPEVGGSEDTEAFF
TRBD1	TRBV9	.	TRBJ1-1	TGTGCCAGCAGCGTGACAGGGTCGGGGAACACTGAAGCTTTCTTT	CASSVTGSGNTEAFF
.	TRBV2	.	TRBJ2-5	TGTGCCAGCAGGGCCGGAGCGGGCATACAAGAGACCCAGTACTTC	CASRAGAGIQETQYF
.	TRBV2	.	TRBJ1-4	TGTGCCAGCAGCACCGGGGTCTCAAGGACTAATGAAAAACTGTTTTTT	CASSTGVSRTNEKLFF
TRBD1	TRBV19	.	TRBJ1-2	TGTGCCAGTATGAATCCGGGACAGGGGTCCTATGGCTACACCTTC	CASMNPGQGSYGYTF
.	TRBV4-2	.	TRBJ1-2	TGTGCCAGCAGCCAAGCACCGGGACAACACTATGGCTACACCTTC	CASSQAPGQHYGYTF
.	TRBV6-1	.	TRBJ1-2	TGTGCCAGCAGTGAACGGGGTTTGTCCTCTGGCTACACCTTC	CASSERGLSSGYTF
TRBD2	TRBV4-1	.	TRBJ2-3	TGCGCCAGCAGCCAAGGTAGACTAGCGGGGACTAGCACAGATACGCAGTATTTT	CASSQGRLAGTSTDTQYF
.	TRBV9	.	TRBJ1-5	TGTGCCAGCAGCGTAAGCGGAACCCCTCAGCCCCAGCATTTT	CASSVSGTPQPQHF
TRBD1	TRBV6-5	few	TRBJ1-1	TGTGCCAGCAGATTCGACAGGGCGGGGACTGAAGCTTTCTTT	CASRFDRAGTEAFF
.	TRBV13	.	TRBJ1-6	TGTGCCAGCAGCTTAGTTGGGGCAAAGGATTCACCCCTCCACTTT	CASSLVGAKDSPLHF
.	TRBV6-1	.	TRBJ1-5	TGTGCCAGCAGTGAAACAGGTAATCAGCCCCAGCATTTT	CASSETGNQPQHF
.	TRBV19	few	TRBJ1-3	TGTGCCAGTACCACGCGCTCACTATTCTCTGGAAACACCATATATTTT	CASTTRSLFSGNTIYF
.	TRBV6-5	.	TRBJ1-2	TGTGCCGTAGGAGGGGAGTCTTATGGCTACACCTTC	CAVGGESYGYTF
TRBD1	TRBV5-1	.	TRBJ2-7	TGCGCCAGCAGCTTGTTTTCCGGGACAGCAGTAGCCTACGAGCAGTACTTC	CASSLFSGTAVAYEQYF
TRBD1	TRBV6-5	.	TRBJ1-2	TGTGCCAGCAGTTACCTAGGGACAGACTATGGCTACACCTTC	CASSYLGTDYGYTF
.	TRBV2	.	TRBJ2-6	TGTGCCAGAGGGGATTACTCTGGGGCCAACGTCCTGACTTTC	CARGDYSGANVLTF
.	TRBV7-9	.	TRBJ1-1	TGTGCCAGCAGCTTCGGAGTGACTGAAGCTTTCTTT	CASSFGVTEAFF
.	TRBV24-1	.	TRBJ2-5	TGTGCCACCAGTGGAGTGGAGGAGACCCAGTACTTC	CATSGVEETQYF
.	TRBV5-1	.	TRBJ1-5	TGCGCCAGCAGCCTCAACCCAGGGGGCAATCAGCCCCAGCATTTT	CASSLNPGGNQPQHF
TRBD1	TRBV10-3	.	TRBJ2-5	TGTGCCATCAGTGAGTCGGGGAAGGGGGCTGAGACCCAGTACTTC	CAISESGKGAETQYF
.	TRBV4-3	.	TRBJ1-4	TGCGCCAGCAGCCAAGATCCGGCGGGAAAACTGTTTTTT	CASSQDPAGKLFF
.	TRBV2	few	TRBJ1-3	TGTGCCAGCAGTCCGATAGTATCTGGAAACACCATATATTTT	CASSPIVSGNTIYF
.	TRBV19	once	TRBJ1-6	TGTGCCAGTGCGGGGACCCCGTCGAATTCACCCCTCCACTTT	CASAGTPSNSPLHF
.	TRBV2	.	TRBJ2-5	TGTGCCAGCAACGATAGAAGGGCAGGGGCTCAGACCCAGTACTTC	CASNDRRAGAQTQYF
.	TRBV5-4	once	TRBJ1-6	TGTGCCAGCAGCCCCGCGGGGGGTCTTTCTTCACCCCTCCACTTT	CASSPAGGLSSPLHF
.	TRBV27	.	TRBJ2-5	TGTGCCAGCAGTTTAAGTAGGGGTCAAGAGACCCAGTACTTC	CASSLSRGQETQYF
.	TRBV9	.	TRBJ2-1	TGTGCCAGCAGCGTAGGCAGGGCGGGGTACAATGAGCAGTTCTTC	CASSVGRAGYNEQFF
.	TRBV3-1/TRBV3-2	.	TRBJ2-1	TGTGCCAGCAGCCAAGATTCCCTCAACCCCGCCTACGATGAGCAGTTCTTC	CASSQDSLNPAYDEQFF
TRBD1	TRBV5-4	few	TRBJ2-2	TGTGCCAGCAGCATAGACAGGGTGGTTCTCGGCGGGGAGCTGTTTTTT	CASSIDRVVLGGELFF
TRBD2	TRBV5-1	.	TRBJ2-2	TGCGCCAGCAGCTTGGTTGGGGGGACTACGGCCGGGGAGCTGTTTTTT	CASSLVGGTTAGELFF
TRBD1	TRBV6-5	.	TRBJ1-4	TGTGCCAGCAGTTCAGGGGGCGCGAGGGAAAAACTGTTTTTT	CASSSGGAREKLFF